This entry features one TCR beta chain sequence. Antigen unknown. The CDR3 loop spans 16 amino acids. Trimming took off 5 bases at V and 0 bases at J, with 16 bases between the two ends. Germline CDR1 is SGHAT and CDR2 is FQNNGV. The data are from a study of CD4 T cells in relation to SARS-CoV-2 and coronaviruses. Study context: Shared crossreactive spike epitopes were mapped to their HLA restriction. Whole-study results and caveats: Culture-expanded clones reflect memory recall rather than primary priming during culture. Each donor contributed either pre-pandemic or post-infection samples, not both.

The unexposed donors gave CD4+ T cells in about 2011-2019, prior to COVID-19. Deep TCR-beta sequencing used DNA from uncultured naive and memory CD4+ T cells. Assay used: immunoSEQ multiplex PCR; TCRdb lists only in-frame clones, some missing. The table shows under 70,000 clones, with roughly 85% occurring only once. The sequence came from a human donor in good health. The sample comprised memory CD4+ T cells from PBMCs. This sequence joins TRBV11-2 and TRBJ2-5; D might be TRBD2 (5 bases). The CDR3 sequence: CASSPRGNSYQETQYF. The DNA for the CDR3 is TGTGCCAGCAGCCCCCGGGGTAATTCGTACCAAGAGACCCAGTACTTC.